A selection of T cell receptor beta chains follows, all from one sample in a study of cytomegalovirus exposure and HLA in healthy donors. The method was immunoSEQ multiplex PCR; TCRdb's version includes in-frame clones alone and lacks a portion of them. The listing contains 90,000 to 150,000 clones. Input material: PBMCs. These receptors all stem from a man aged 18-30 years in good health and CMV-seronegative. Both conserved end residues are part of each CDR3.

v_gene: TRBV6-6; j_gene: TRBJ1-1; CDR3aa: CASSTRGTEAFF
v_gene: TRBV2; j_gene: TRBJ2-7; CDR3aa: CASSDDRDSYEQYF
v_gene: TRBV7-9; j_gene: TRBJ1-1; CDR3aa: CASSLQGYMNTEAFF
v_gene: TRBV6-1; j_gene: TRBJ2-3; CDR3aa: CASSEREAWGTGDTQYF
v_gene: TRBV19; j_gene: TRBJ2-1; CDR3aa: CASSERLVVREQFF
v_gene: TRBV7-9; j_gene: TRBJ2-1; CDR3aa: CASSSLTVSYNEQFF
v_gene: TRBV11-2; j_gene: TRBJ2-7; CDR3aa: CASSSQRDRVSEQYF
v_gene: TRBV9; j_gene: TRBJ1-5; CDR3aa: CASSVGKGRNQPQHF
v_gene: TRBV7-2; j_gene: TRBJ2-7; CDR3aa: CASSLAVTSSYEQYF
v_gene: TRBV20-1; j_gene: TRBJ2-7; CDR3aa: CSADRLVGQYF
v_gene: TRBV28; j_gene: TRBJ2-7; CDR3aa: CASGSGSSSYEQYF
v_gene: TRBV19; j_gene: TRBJ1-1; CDR3aa: CASSIHGQENTEAFF
v_gene: TRBV5-6; j_gene: TRBJ1-2; CDR3aa: CASSPKSGGYTF
v_gene: TRBV7-9; j_gene: TRBJ2-7; CDR3aa: CASKHSGHSYEQYF
v_gene: TRBV7-8; j_gene: TRBJ2-3; CDR3aa: CASSFRLASGGTDTQYF
v_gene: TRBV28; j_gene: TRBJ2-2; CDR3aa: CATVGSPAGELFF
v_gene: TRBV29-1; j_gene: TRBJ2-5; CDR3aa: CSVDYRDRGETQYF
v_gene: TRBV5-6; j_gene: TRBJ1-2; CDR3aa: CASSPPGGRYGYTF
v_gene: TRBV5-1; j_gene: TRBJ1-2; CDR3aa: CASSLTGGYTF
v_gene: TRBV5-1; j_gene: TRBJ2-5; CDR3aa: CASSLVGGAKQETQYF
v_gene: TRBV5-5; j_gene: TRBJ2-5; CDR3aa: CASSFGGSQETQYF
v_gene: TRBV6-5; j_gene: TRBJ2-7; CDR3aa: CASSSLLYEQYF
v_gene: TRBV19; j_gene: TRBJ2-5; CDR3aa: CASSKREGLETQYF
v_gene: TRBV7-8; j_gene: TRBJ2-1; CDR3aa: CASSFGAGGTDEQFF
v_gene: TRBV7-8; j_gene: TRBJ1-2; CDR3aa: CASSLDRVNGYTF
v_gene: TRBV6-6; j_gene: TRBJ2-5; CDR3aa: CASSLGTTIQETQYF
v_gene: TRBV5-1; j_gene: TRBJ2-2; CDR3aa: CASSGTVSGELFF
v_gene: TRBV15; j_gene: TRBJ2-7; CDR3aa: CATSREMDSIYEQYF
v_gene: TRBV15; j_gene: TRBJ1-5; CDR3aa: CATSRFAGSSNQPQHF
v_gene: TRBV5-1; j_gene: TRBJ2-1; CDR3aa: CASSGQGYNEQFF
v_gene: TRBV18; j_gene: TRBJ2-6; CDR3aa: CASSLRQAGANVLTF
v_gene: TRBV30; j_gene: TRBJ1-6; CDR3aa: CAWSPGQGNSPLHF
v_gene: TRBV6-1; j_gene: TRBJ2-1; CDR3aa: CASWDSLGVNEQFF
v_gene: TRBV28; j_gene: TRBJ1-5; CDR3aa: CASTPHRVQPQHF
v_gene: TRBV29-1; j_gene: TRBJ2-2; CDR3aa: CSVVGRVRGGANTGELFF
v_gene: TRBV5-4; j_gene: .; CDR3aa: CASSLSRSTYEQYF